Detailed here is one T cell receptor (beta chain). Its antigen remains unidentified. Each sample came from a Caucasian adult donor living in Nashville, Tennessee. The CDR3 length is 15 residues. With 0 bases removed from V and 6 bases from J, the gap between germline ends came to 12 bases. Germline values: CDR1 SGHTA, CDR2 FQGTGA. These data are taken from a study of shared clonotypes between healthy human individuals. Study as a whole: CD8 memory received one plate per donor, CD8 naive two, CD4 memory three and CD4 naive three. Study-wide findings and caveats: Clonotype sharing among donors likely depends on sequencing depth. In general, naive subsets displayed greater estimated richness than memory subsets did.

Generated by immunoSEQ multiplex PCR, the TCRdb table keeps only in-frame clones and is missing some. In the table there are 1.4 million to 1.5 million clones, more than 95% of which are singletons. Sequencing was done on a sample of naive CD4+ T cells sorted from blood. This sample's subset: CD45RA+ positively selected. The sequence was collected from a young man in good health. The genes are TRBV7-3 and TRBJ2-1; D gene ambiguous. As DNA, the CDR3 is TGTGCCAGCAGCTTAACCGGGTTCCCCTCCAATGAGCAGTTCTTC. This codes for CASSLTGFPSNEQFF.